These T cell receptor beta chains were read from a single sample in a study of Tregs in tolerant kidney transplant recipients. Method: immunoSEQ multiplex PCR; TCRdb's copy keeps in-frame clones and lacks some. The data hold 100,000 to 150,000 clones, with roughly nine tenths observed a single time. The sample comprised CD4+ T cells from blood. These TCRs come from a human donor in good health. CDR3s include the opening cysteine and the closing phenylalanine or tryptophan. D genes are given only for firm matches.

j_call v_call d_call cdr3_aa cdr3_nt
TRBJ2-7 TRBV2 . CASTPQRGDYEQYF TGTGCCAGCACCCCTCAGAGGGGGGACTACGAGCAGTACTTC
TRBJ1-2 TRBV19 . CASSGGKTGGLHDGYTF TGTGCCAGTAGCGGGGGAAAGACAGGCGGGTTACACGACGGCTACACCTTC
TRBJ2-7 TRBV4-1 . CASSQPRESYEQYF TGCGCCAGCAGCCAACCCCGGGAGTCCTACGAGCAGTACTTC
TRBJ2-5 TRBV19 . CASSIVRGAQETQYF TGTGCCAGTAGTATAGTTCGGGGGGCCCAAGAGACCCAGTACTTC
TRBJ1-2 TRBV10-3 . CAIRRQVSNYGYTF TGTGCCATCAGGAGACAGGTTTCTAACTATGGCTACACCTTC
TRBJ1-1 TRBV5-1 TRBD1 CASSLEIRGRKYTEAFF TGCGCCAGCAGCTTGGAGATTAGGGGGCGCAAATACACTGAAGCTTTCTTT
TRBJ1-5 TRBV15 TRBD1 CATSTGLLHQGGNQPQHF TGTGCCACCAGCACCGGCCTCCTGCACCAGGGGGGGAATCAGCCCCAGCATTTT
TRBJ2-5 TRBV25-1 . CASSEYPRGTQYF TGTGCCAGCAGTGAATATCCCCGAGGGACCCAGTACTTC
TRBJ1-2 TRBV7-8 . CASSLAQGLYGYTF TGTGCCAGCAGCTTAGCGCAAGGCCTATATGGCTACACCTTC
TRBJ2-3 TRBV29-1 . CSAGPANTDTQYF TGCAGCGCCGGCCCGGCAAATACAGATACGCAGTATTTT